The 25 T cell receptor beta chains presented below share a single source sample, sequenced in a study of Ad26.COV2.S vaccination and SARS-CoV-2 variants. Treatment defined: about 20 received Ad26.COV2.S at low or high dose, single or two shots; roughly 5 received placebo; per-sample allocation not given. Samples were taken on day 63 after the first vaccine or placebo injection. Profiled with immunoSEQ multiplex PCR; TCRdb holds only in-frame clones, not every one. The table has a few hundred thousand clones, around 87% seen once. The sequences come from peripheral blood, collected in a trial of Ad26.COV2.S vaccine versus placebo. The origin of the receptors is a person aged 18-60 years who received the Ad26.COV2.S COVID-19 vaccine or a placebo.

V is TRBV10-2 and J is TRBJ2-3; the match to TRBD2 covers 9 bases. Trimming cost V 6 bases and J 0 bases; bases outside gene matches: 4. The CDR3 contains 15 residues. In germline, CDR1 is WSHSY, CDR2 SAAADI. Written as DNA, the CDR3 is TGCGCCAGCAGGAAAGCGGGGGGAAGCACAGATACGCAGTATTTT. Translated, it gives CASRKAGGSTDTQYF.

In nucleotides, the CDR3 is TGTGCCAGCAGTTACTCTGGACAGGGGGCCTACGAGCAGTACTTC. It encodes CASSYSGQGAYEQYF. The chain links TRBV6-6 to TRBJ2-7; 10 bases are a match to TRBD1. V dropped 0 bases and J dropped 2; count of bases not matched to a gene: 1. The CDR3 has 15 amino acids. The germline gives CDR1 MNHNY, CDR2 SVGAGI (reference sequence).

The chain uses TRBV29-1 and TRBJ1-1; weak D call: TRBD1 (5 bases). Germline CDR1 is SQVTM and CDR2 is ANQGSEA. Trimming took 7 bases from V and 0 from J, leaving 12 bases between them. This CDR3 region has 13 residues. CDR3 sequence (DNA): TGCAGCGGCAGGGCTGATATGAACACTGAAGCTTTCTTT. Translating it yields CSGRADMNTEAFF.

The chain employs TRBV5-6 and TRBJ2-3; perhaps TRBD2 as D (5 bases). Per germline, CDR1 SGHDT and CDR2 YYEEEE. The CDR3 sequence is 16 residues long. Trimming cost V 2 bases and J 3 bases, with 16 bases left between them. In DNA, the CDR3 is TGTGCCAGCAGCTTCGGAGGTACCAGAGGGACAGATACGCAGTATTTT. Translated: CASSFGGTRGTDTQYF. Using reference TRBV5-6 and TRBJ2-3 for the parts outside the CDR3, the full variable domain is DAGVTQSPTHLIKTRGQQVTLRCSPKSGHDTVSWYQQALGQGPQFIFQYYEEEERQRGNFPDRFSGHQFPNYSSELNVNALLLGDSALYLCASSFGGTRGTDTQYFGPGTRLTVL.

V usage is TRBV27 and J usage is TRBJ2-7; 7 nucleotides align to TRBD1. CDR3 length: 15 amino acids. Trimming at V came to 5 bases and at J to 6 bases, leaving 13 bases not matched to a gene. The V gene's germline CDR1 is MNHEY and CDR2 SMNVEV (reference sequence). CDR3: CASSTHRQGRPEQYF. DNA of the CDR3: TGTGCCAGCAGTACCCATAGACAGGGCCGCCCCGAGCAGTACTTC.

The chain employs TRBV7-3 and TRBJ2-1; either TRBD1 or TRBD2 may supply D (6 bases each). The CDR3 spans 12 residues. Germline-derived CDR1 and CDR2 are SGHTA and FQGTGA. Trimming took off 5 bases at V and 12 bases at J, with 14 bases between the two ends. This chain's CDR3 is CASSRTGGGQFF. The DNA for the CDR3 is TGTGCCAGCAGCCGAACCGGAGGGGGGCAGTTCTTC.

The chain links TRBV5-4 to TRBJ2-7; D is perhaps TRBD1 (6 bases). This CDR3 region has 15 residues. Germline CDR1 reads SGHNT; CDR2 reads YYREEE (reference sequence). V was shortened by 0 bases and J by 13 bases, with 23 bases between the two germline ends. CDR3 DNA: TGTGCCAGCAGCTTGGAACCGACAGGACCCTCAGGGGAATACTTC. It is translated as CASSLEPTGPSGEYF.

This chain uses TRBV4-3 with TRBJ2-1, with 8 bases fitting TRBD1. The CDR3 is made up of 16 amino acids. Germline CDR1 and CDR2: LGHNA and YSLEER. V lost 4 bases and J lost 8; bases outside the gene matches: 13. CDR3 region: CASSPAVDRVNDEQFF. The DNA of the CDR3 is TGCGCCAGCAGCCCGGCCGTGGACAGGGTGAATGATGAGCAGTTCTTC.

A remark on this clone: Sequence at one end of the junction differs from germline and may be a read error. The chain links TRBV6-6 to TRBJ2-7; D could derive from TRBD1 or TRBD2 (7 bases each). The CDR3 sequence is 13 residues long. CDR1 MNHNY and CDR2 SVGAGI come from the germline V gene (reference sequence). CDR3: CASTRRAQGTMNF. CDR3 nucleotides: TGTGCCAGCACCCGCCGGGCACAGGGGACTATGAACTTC.

The CDR3 region is CAWSVRGGYNQPQHF. In DNA form, the CDR3 reads TGTGCCTGGAGTGTACGAGGGGGCTACAATCAGCCCCAGCATTTT. This chain joins TRBV30 and TRBJ1-5; 7 nucleotides line up with TRBD1. CDR1 GTSNPN and CDR2 SVGIG come from the germline V gene (reference sequence). CDR3 size: 15 residues. Trimming removed 0 bases from V and 3 bases from J; junction bases left unmatched: 5.

The chain employs TRBV11-2 and TRBJ2-7, with no clear D. Looked up from germline, CDR1 is SGHAT and CDR2 is FQNNGV. The CDR3 extends over 13 amino acids. The CDR3 loop reads CARSSVTSYEQYF. The CDR3 DNA reads TGTGCTCGGTCGTCGGTGACGTCCTACGAGCAGTACTTC.

The V and J genes are TRBV7-2 and TRBJ1-6; D is ambiguous. The V end lost 8 bases, the J end lost 0 bases, and 20 bases lay between the germline ends. Per the germline V gene, CDR1 is SGHTA and CDR2 is FQGNSA. The CDR3 has 18 amino acids. CDR3 nucleotides: TGTGCCAGCTCCGAAAGGAGTCTTACCGACTCCTATAATTCACCCCTCCACTTT. Translating gives CASSERSLTDSYNSPLHF.

V and J are TRBV28 and TRBJ2-3; 7 nucleotides align to TRBD1. The CDR3 has 13 amino acids. CDR1 and CDR2 from the germline V gene are MDHEN and SYDVKM. V was clipped by 2 bases and J by 4 bases; unmatched bases: 0. The CDR3 spells CASSLQGADTQYF. Here the CDR3 DNA reads TGTGCCAGCAGTTTACAGGGGGCAGATACGCAGTATTTT.

In its sample, this clone was seen once. The CDR3: CASSPKNTGELFF. The DNA for the CDR3 is TGTGCCAGCAGCCCGAAGAACACCGGGGAGCTGTTTTTT. This chain links TRBV5-4 with TRBJ2-2; D not resolved. The CDR3 loop spans 13 amino acids. V shed 4 bases and J shed 1 base, with 5 bases lying between them. The V gene's germline CDR1 is SGHNT and CDR2 YYREEE (reference sequence).

This chain links TRBV6-4 with TRBJ2-1; D possibly corresponds to TRBD2 (6 bases). The CDR3 has 14 residues. V was cut by 6 bases and J by 8 bases, with 17 bases left in between. From germline, CDR1 is MRHNA and CDR2 SNTAGT. The CDR3 sequence is CASRRDPWDYEQFF. DNA of the CDR3: TGTGCCAGCAGGCGGGACCCTTGGGACTATGAGCAGTTCTTC.

This sequence joins TRBV7-9 and TRBJ1-1, with D unresolved. There are 13 residues in the CDR3. Trimming left V 4 bases short and J 5 bases short, with 11 bases between. CDR1 and CDR2 (germline): SEHNR, FQNEAQ (reference sequence). CDR3 amino acids: CASSSYTGTEAFF. CDR3 coding DNA: TGTGCCAGCAGCTCCTACACTGGGACTGAAGCTTTCTTT.

The chain couples TRBV19 to TRBJ2-1; TRBD2 matches 8 bases. The J segment lost 2 bases and the V segment lost 8 bases, leaving 2 bases of the junction unmatched. Germline-derived CDR1 and CDR2 are LNHDA and SQIVND (reference sequence). The CDR3 length is 13 residues. The CDR3 DNA follows: TGTGCCAGTGGCGGGGGGCCCTACAATGAGCAGTTCTTC. Its translation: CASGGGPYNEQFF.

About this clone: In the same sample, other DNA sequences code for this CDR3. The chain links TRBV6-5 to TRBJ2-7, with 11 bases that match TRBD2. Germline V gene lookup returns CDR1 MNHEY and CDR2 SVGAGI. J was trimmed by 2 bases and V by 5 bases; bases with no gene match: 5. The CDR3 runs 15 residues. Here the CDR3 reads CASSLTSGDTYEQYF. Here the CDR3 DNA reads TGTGCCAGCAGTCTGACTAGCGGGGATACCTACGAGCAGTACTTC.

The chain uses TRBV5-1 and TRBJ2-7; TRBD1 aligns across 9 bases. The CDR3 loop spans 15 amino acids. CDR1 is SGHRS and CDR2 is YFSETQ in the germline V gene. J gave up 4 bases and V 4 bases, and 9 bases lay outside the gene matches. In DNA form, the CDR3 reads TGCGCCAGCAGCCTCGGGACAGGGAGTGGGTACGAGCAGTACTTC. It specifies CASSLGTGSGYEQYF.

This chain joins TRBV7-8 and TRBJ1-3; 10 nucleotides match TRBD1. This CDR3 contains 14 residues. Germline V gene lookup returns CDR1 SGHVS and CDR2 FQNEAQ. The V gene end was trimmed by 5 bases and the J gene end by 6 bases; junction bases not matched to a gene: 4. This CDR3 is CASSRGTGENTIYF. Here the CDR3 DNA reads TGTGCCAGCAGCCGAGGGACAGGGGAAAACACCATATATTTT.

This chain uses TRBV5-4 with TRBJ2-5; TRBD1 matches at 9 bases. Germline CDR1 is SGHNT and CDR2 is YYREEE (reference sequence). There are 14 residues in the CDR3. The V gene end was trimmed by 3 bases and the J gene end by 5 bases; junction bases not matched to a gene: 5. This CDR3 reads CASSSGTGFETQYF. The CDR3 bases are TGTGCCAGCAGCTCCGGGACAGGGTTCGAGACCCAGTACTTC.

V gene TRBV4-3 combines with J gene TRBJ1-2, with D possibly TRBD1 on 6 matching bases. This CDR3 has 14 amino acids. Germline CDR1 and CDR2: LGHNA and YSLEER. Trimming removed 1 base from V and 6 bases from J, with 12 bases in between. The CDR3 DNA follows: TGCGCCAGCAGCCAAGTGGAAGGGGGGAATGGCTACACCTTC. Protein product: CASSQVEGGNGYTF.

A remark on this clone: In the same sample, other DNA sequences code for this CDR3. The gene calls are TRBV9 and TRBJ2-1; either TRBD1 or TRBD2 may supply D (6 bases each). Germline V gene data show CDR1 as SGDLS and CDR2 as YYNGEE. The CDR3 contains 13 residues. Trimming stripped 1 base from V and 8 bases from J, with 10 bases between. Here the CDR3 DNA reads TGTGCCAGCAGCGTAAGGGGGGTGGATGAGCAGTTCTTC. Translated: CASSVRGVDEQFF. The whole variable domain, remainder taken from reference TRBV9 and TRBJ2-1, is DSGVTQTPKHLITATGQRVTLRCSPRSGDLSVYWYQQSLDQGLQFLIQYYNGEERAKGNILERFSAQQFPDLHSELNLSSLELGDSALYFCASSVRGVDEQFFGPGTRLTVL.

The gene calls are TRBV4-1 and TRBJ1-5, with D unresolved. The CDR3 has 14 amino acids. The V gene's germline CDR1 is MGHRA and CDR2 YSYEKL. Trimming took 0 bases from V and 4 from J, leaving 7 bases between them. CDR3 nucleotide sequence: TGCGCCAGCAGCCAAGATTCCGGGAATCAGCCCCAGCATTTT. It codes for CASSQDSGNQPQHF.

The genes are TRBV7-2 and TRBJ2-3; D assignment may be TRBD1 or TRBD2 (5 bases each). CDR3 length: 16 residues. V was cut by 2 bases and J by 0 bases, with 12 bases left in between. CDR1 and CDR2 from the germline V gene are SGHTA and FQGNSA. The CDR3 region has the DNA TGTGCCAGCAGCTTAATCGGGGACCCTAGCACAGATACGCAGTATTTT. Encoded protein: CASSLIGDPSTDTQYF.